This is a list of T cell receptor beta chains from one sample in a study of T cells in Graves' hyperthyroidism and ophthalmopathy. TCRdb ran MiXCR on the multiplex PCR reads and lists one entry per CDR3 protein. This table holds under 400,000 distinct CDR3 sequences, less than 15% found once. The sequencing sample was made of blood. All receptors come from a woman between 18 and 29 years old with Graves' hyperthyroidism. Both conserved end residues are part of each CDR3.

j_call | v_call | cdr3_aa
TRBJ1-4 | TRBV4-1 | CASSQDFGTPNEKLFF
TRBJ1-1 | TRBV20-1 | CSARDFQGAENTEAFF
TRBJ2-1 | TRBV7-2 | CASTREGGGRRMNEQFF
TRBJ2-7 | TRBV20-1 | CSAIPTGTPSFRQYF
TRBJ1-6 | TRBV9 | CASSVAMHSPLHF
TRBJ2-7 | TRBV20-1 | CSALTSGLTYEQYF
TRBJ2-2 | TRBV9 | CASSVGTPNTGELFF
TRBJ2-7 | TRBV4-1 | CASSQDRWKQYF
TRBJ1-4 | TRBV20-1 | CSARYVNEKLFF
TRBJ2-7 | TRBV7-2 | CASSFPYLSYEQYF
TRBJ1-1 | TRBV20-1 | CSARDTDRNTEAFF
TRBJ2-1 | TRBV6-1 | CASSLTESSSYNEQFF
TRBJ2-5 | TRBV7-8 | CASSEMGGGRETQYF
TRBJ1-1 | TRBV3-1 | CASSQVENTEAFF
TRBJ2-7 | TRBV20-1 | CSARGASVDEQYF
TRBJ1-1 | TRBV5-6 | CASSLVTGGTEAFF
TRBJ2-1 | TRBV29-1 | CSVEPDREWVVEQFF
TRBJ2-5 | TRBV6-1 | CASSKASGGTETQYF
TRBJ2-3 | TRBV10-3 | CASKDRQNTDTQYF
TRBJ1-1 | TRBV12-3/TRBV12-4 | CASSHGLNTEAFF
TRBJ2-1 | TRBV7-2 | CASSLAPYNEQFF
TRBJ1-1 | TRBV5-1 | CASSIDTYTEAFF
TRBJ1-1 | TRBV6-1 | CASRISAQGAEAFF
TRBJ1-4 | TRBV27 | CASSSFRGKLFF
TRBJ1-1 | TRBV27 | CASSFSSLTEAFF
TRBJ2-3 | TRBV20-1 | CSTRGTSEGSDTQYF
TRBJ2-5 | TRBV3-1 | CASSQAASGGQTQYF
TRBJ2-5 | TRBV20-1 | CSAYSVTGLVETQYF
TRBJ1-4 | TRBV6-1 | CASSGLQGYTATNEKLFF
TRBJ1-2 | TRBV28 | CASSLVPDGLYGYTF
TRBJ1-1 | TRBV29-1 | CSVVGGPLEAFF
TRBJ2-7 | TRBV7-9 | CASSLDPRVEQYF
TRBJ1-1 | TRBV15 | CATSRGGGLNTEAFF
TRBJ2-1 | TRBV7-9 | CASSPQEGQTYNEQFF
TRBJ2-2 | TRBV19 | CASSRWGGGSNTGELVF
TRBJ2-1 | TRBV25-1 | CASSEYGDEQFF
TRBJ2-1 | TRBV6-2/TRBV6-3 | CASSIAGGSYNEQFF
TRBJ1-5 | TRBV12-3/TRBV12-4 | CASSFGGQGINQPQHF
TRBJ1-5 | TRBV19 | CASATGTVSNQPQHF
TRBJ2-7 | TRBV30 | CAWSAGPTSSYEQYF